This TCR beta chain derives from a study of T-cell memory formation after mild COVID-19. The length of the CDR3 is 17 residues. The ends were cut back, 6 bases at V and 0 bases at J, with 17 bases in the middle. The germline CDR1 and CDR2 sequences are SNHLY and FYNNEI. TCRdb independently ran MiXCR on the 5' RACE reads; one entry per CDR3 protein. The sample contains 400,000 to 500,000 distinct CDR3 sequences, 15% to 20% of which appear only once. The gene calls are TRBV2 and TRBJ2-2, with a possible D match to TRBD1 (5 bases). The specimen was PBMCs or a T cell subset sorted from them (not recorded which). The sequence derives from an adult woman who had mild COVID-19 (a few samples of this study predate the infection). Cell type and time point are not known. CDR3 nucleotide sequence: TGTGCCAGCAGGACCAGACAGACGTTCGCGAACACCGGGGAGCTGTTTTTT. Translation: CASRTRQTFANTGELFF.